This passage covers 17 T cell receptor beta chains from one sample sequenced in a study of CD8 T cells in ankylosing spondylitis. Using its own MiXCR run on the 5' RACE reads, TCRdb lists one record per CDR3 protein. The profile shows approximately 200,000 distinct CDR3 sequences, 9.5% to 15% of them singletons. The material sequenced was blood, either unsorted or a sorted T cell fraction (not recorded which). Receptors originate from a male donor with ankylosing spondylitis or in good health (not recorded which).

This clonotype was seen a handful of times. The chain recombines TRBV6-4 with TRBJ2-1; TRBD2 matches at 11 bases. Germline CDR1 MRHNA, CDR2 SNTAGT. Trimming removed 2 bases from V and 8 bases from J; junction bases left unmatched: 2. The CDR3 is made up of 14 amino acids. The DNA of the CDR3 is TGTGCCAGCAGTGACGGACTAGCGGGCGATGAGCAGTTCTTC. Its protein product is CASSDGLAGDEQFF.

This chain connects TRBV5-6 to TRBJ1-1; D is uncertain. V lost 1 base, J lost 1 base, and 8 bases lay in between. CDR3 length: 14 residues. The germline CDR1 and CDR2 sequences are SGHDT and YYEEEE. CDR3 amino acids: CASSLHRPNTEAFF. The CDR3 DNA is TGTGCCAGCAGCTTGCACAGACCGAACACTGAAGCTTTCTTT.

The gene calls are TRBV11-2 and TRBJ2-7; maybe TRBD2 (5 bases). Deletions cut 5 bases from V and 2 bases from J, with 10 bases between. This CDR3 spans 13 amino acids. CDR1 SGHAT and CDR2 FQNNGV come from the germline V gene. Written as DNA, the CDR3 is TGTGCCAGCAGCGAGGGTCCCACCTACGAGCAGTACTTC. Translating gives CASSEGPTYEQYF.

The chain joins TRBV2 to TRBJ1-1; D is perhaps TRBD1 (5 bases). Trimming removed 3 bases from V and 2 bases from J, with 13 bases in between. The CDR3 contains 15 residues. Germline CDR1 SNHLY, CDR2 FYNNEI. The CDR3 coding sequence is TGTGCCAGCAGTGATCGCAGGGATCTTAACACTGAAGCTTTCTTT. It yields the protein CASSDRRDLNTEAFF.

This clonotype was counted a few times. This chain joins TRBV27 and TRBJ2-7; 7 nucleotides agree with TRBD1. The CDR3 is 14 residues long. From germline, CDR1 is MNHEY and CDR2 SMNVEV (reference sequence). The ends lost 5 bases at V and 0 bases at J; junction bases unmatched: 4. The CDR3 DNA follows: TGTGCCAGCAGTCACGGGACAGCCTCCTACGAGCAGTACTTC. This encodes CASSHGTASYEQYF.

The CDR3 sequence is CASSLVADTGELFF. For the CDR3, the DNA is TGTGCCAGCAGCTTAGTGGCCGACACCGGGGAGCTGTTTTTT. The chain joins TRBV7-9 to TRBJ2-2; D remains ambiguous. Trimming took off 1 base at V and 3 bases at J, with 6 bases between the two ends. The CDR3 runs to 14 residues. Germline loops: CDR1 SEHNR, CDR2 FQNEAQ (reference sequence).

This clonotype was observed a handful of times. The V gene is TRBV27, the J gene TRBJ2-1; no reliable D call. Germline V lookup: CDR1 MNHEY, CDR2 SMNVEV (reference sequence). CDR3 length: 13 residues. V shed 6 bases and J shed 5 bases, with 11 bases lying between them. The CDR3, as DNA: TGTGCCAGCAGGCAGGATATCGACAATGAGCAGTTCTTC. Amino acids: CASRQDIDNEQFF.

This clonotype was observed a few times. The gene calls are TRBV12-3 or TRBV12-4 and TRBJ2-1; 12 nucleotides line up with TRBD1. The CDR3 sequence is 15 residues long. Trimming at V came to 6 bases and at J to 6 bases, leaving 6 bases not matched to a gene. CDR3: CASSHWGQGANEQFF. The CDR3 DNA follows: TGTGCCAGCAGCCACTGGGGACAGGGGGCCAATGAGCAGTTCTTC.

The rearrangement uses TRBV10-1 and TRBJ2-7; perhaps TRBD2 as D (7 bases). The germline V gene has CDR1 WNHNN and CDR2 SYGVQD (reference sequence). V lost 3 bases, J lost 1 base, and 13 bases lay in between. The CDR3 runs to 15 residues. The CDR3 here is CASSERGGTSYEQYF. The CDR3 bases are TGCGCCAGCAGTGAAAGGGGGGGCACTTCCTACGAGCAGTACTTC.

The chain recombines TRBV12-3 or TRBV12-4 with TRBJ2-7; D not resolved. The CDR3 has 14 residues. Trimming cost V 1 base and J 6 bases, with 13 bases left between them. The CDR3 protein is CASSLGQVLGEQYF. CDR3 DNA sequence: TGTGCCAGCAGTTTAGGGCAGGTCCTCGGCGAGCAGTACTTC.

This clonotype was seen more than once but under ten times. The chain links TRBV11-2 to TRBJ2-5, with D perhaps matching TRBD1 (6 bases). Germline assignment: CDR1 SGHAT and CDR2 FQNNGV. CDR3 size: 15 residues. The V and J ends lost 2 bases and 5 bases respectively, with 15 bases between them. This CDR3 reads CASSLLTGYRETQYF. CDR3 nucleotides: TGTGCCAGCAGCTTACTCACAGGGTATAGGGAGACCCAGTACTTC.

In this sample, this clonotype turned up many times. V is TRBV20-1 and J is TRBJ2-7; D remains ambiguous. Germline V gives CDR1 DFQATT, CDR2 SNEGSKA (reference sequence). The CDR3 has 15 residues. The V end lost 6 bases, the J end lost 4 bases, and 22 bases lay between the germline ends. CDR3 residues: CSAVPPRRFSYEQYF. The CDR3 DNA reads as TGCAGTGCGGTGCCCCCACGTCGTTTTAGTTACGAGCAGTACTTC.

The V call is TRBV27, the J call TRBJ2-1; the D gene is possibly TRBD1 (5 bases). V lost 2 bases to trimming and J lost 0 bases, with 5 bases between them. CDR3 length: 14 residues. Germline-derived CDR1 and CDR2 are MNHEY and SMNVEV (reference sequence). CDR3 bases: TGTGCCAGCAGTTTACAGGGCTCCTACAATGAGCAGTTCTTC. As protein: CASSLQGSYNEQFF.

This clonotype appeared a few times. The chain carries TRBV6-5 and TRBJ2-1, with unresolved D. Germline V CDR1 and CDR2: MNHEY, SVGAGI. The CDR3 totals 14 residues. V shed 2 bases and J shed 10 bases, with 15 bases lying between them. CDR3 sequence reads: CASSYARSAEEQFF. CDR3 nucleotides: TGTGCCAGCAGTTACGCTCGATCGGCGGAGGAGCAGTTCTTC.

The chain links TRBV6-1 to TRBJ1-1; D call uncertain. The CDR3 contains 14 residues. The V end lost 5 bases, the J end lost 4 bases, and 14 bases lay between the germline ends. CDR1 MNHNS and CDR2 SASEGT come from the germline V gene. CDR3 bases: TGTGCCAGCAGTCCCCGGTACCGGGGCACTGAAGCTTTCTTT. It yields the protein CASSPRYRGTEAFF.

The rearrangement uses TRBV7-8 and TRBJ2-3; a possible D gene is TRBD2 (6 bases). Germline-derived CDR1 and CDR2 are SGHVS and FQNEAQ. V gave up 1 base and J gave up 0 bases, with 8 bases separating them. This CDR3 is built from 15 residues. CDR3 amino acids: CASSLGGISTDTQYF. Written as DNA, the CDR3 is TGTGCCAGCAGCTTAGGCGGGATTAGCACAGATACGCAGTATTTT.

This chain joins TRBV11-2 and TRBJ2-1; 12 nucleotides match TRBD2. Germline V lookup: CDR1 SGHAT, CDR2 FQNNGV. J lost 9 bases, V lost 2 bases, and 8 bases had no gene match. The CDR3 extends over 16 amino acids. CDR3 protein: CASSLSRLAGVAEQFF. The CDR3, as DNA: TGTGCCAGCAGCTTAAGCCGACTAGCGGGAGTAGCTGAGCAGTTCTTC.